A single sample gave rise to the 8 T cell receptor beta chains below, sequenced in a study of OX40 agonist ivuxolimab in advanced cancers. TCRdb keeps only in-frame clones here, not all; method: immunoSEQ multiplex PCR. The sample holds approximately 68,000 clones, roughly nine tenths seen once. The sample in question was CD4+ or CD8+ T cells sorted from blood, obtained in a trial of the OX40 agonist ivuxolimab. Source of these receptors: an adult with an advanced solid tumor such as melanoma, head and neck, liver or kidney cancer.

The chain combines TRBV27 with TRBJ2-3; D uncertain. Trimming left V 2 bases short and J 2 bases short, with 8 bases between. The germline V gene encodes CDR1 MNHEY and CDR2 SMNVEV (reference sequence). The CDR3 has 14 residues. CDR3 region: CASSLGTFTDTQYF. The DNA of the CDR3 is TGTGCCAGCAGTTTAGGCACCTTCACAGATACGCAGTATTTT.

The gene calls are TRBV7-9 and TRBJ2-7; 11 nucleotides align to TRBD2. The germline gives CDR1 SEHNR, CDR2 FQNEAQ (reference sequence). Trimming at V came to 1 base and at J to 0 bases, leaving 5 bases not matched to a gene. The CDR3 has 17 residues. In nucleotides, the CDR3 is TGTGCCAGCAGCTTAGGGCTAGCGGGGGGATTCTCCTACGAGCAGTACTTC. Its protein product is CASSLGLAGGFSYEQYF.

J is TRBJ2-7 and V is TRBV28; 7 nucleotides agree with TRBD1. The germline CDR1 and CDR2 sequences are MDHEN and SYDVKM. V was pared by 4 bases and J by 3 bases, with 6 bases of the junction left unmatched. The CDR3 has 14 amino acids. As DNA, the CDR3 is TGTGCCAGCAGTTCCGGGACAGATCGCTACGAGCAGTACTTC. This gives the protein CASSSGTDRYEQYF.

This clone was seen only once. CDR3 nucleotides: TGTGCCAGCAGCTTACCGGGACTAGCGGGAGTCCACTCCTACAATGAGCAGTTCTTC. Residues: CASSLPGLAGVHSYNEQFF. The genes are TRBV7-2 and TRBJ2-1; 14 bases fit TRBD2. The CDR3 extends over 19 amino acids. Germline V CDR1 and CDR2: SGHTA, FQGNSA. V lost 2 bases and J lost 0; bases outside the gene matches: 6.

This chain connects TRBV2 to TRBJ1-2; no clear D. The V gene lost 3 bases and the J gene lost 4 bases, with 9 bases spanning the gap. CDR3 length: 13 residues. The germline V gene encodes CDR1 SNHLY and CDR2 FYNNEI. CDR3 residues: CASSDIPPYGYTF. Written as DNA, the CDR3 is TGTGCCAGCAGTGATATCCCCCCCTATGGCTACACCTTC.

V gene TRBV10-3 combines with J gene TRBJ2-3, with D unclear. Germline V lookup: CDR1 ENHRY, CDR2 SYGVKD. V gave up 8 bases and J gave up 3 bases, with 6 bases separating them. The CDR3 has 11 amino acids. CDR3 sequence: CAIGSTDTQYF. For the CDR3, the DNA is TGTGCCATCGGATCAACAGATACGCAGTATTTT.

The chain links TRBV7-3 to TRBJ2-1, with 7 bases identical to TRBD2. The length of the CDR3 is 15 residues. CDR1 and CDR2 (germline): SGHTA, FQGTGA. V shed 5 bases and J 2 bases; nucleotides not matched to a gene: 6. Here the CDR3 reads CASSEASGTYNEQFF. DNA for the CDR3: TGTGCCAGCAGCGAAGCTAGCGGCACCTACAATGAGCAGTTCTTC.

The CDR3 spells CAISETGAPNSGANVLTF. For the CDR3, the DNA is TGTGCCATCAGCGAGACAGGCGCCCCGAACTCTGGGGCCAACGTCCTGACTTTC. This chain links TRBV10-3 with TRBJ2-6, with D possibly TRBD1 on 6 matching bases. This CDR3 contains 18 residues. Trimming left V 6 bases short and J 0 bases short, with 18 bases between. The germline V gene has CDR1 ENHRY and CDR2 SYGVKD.